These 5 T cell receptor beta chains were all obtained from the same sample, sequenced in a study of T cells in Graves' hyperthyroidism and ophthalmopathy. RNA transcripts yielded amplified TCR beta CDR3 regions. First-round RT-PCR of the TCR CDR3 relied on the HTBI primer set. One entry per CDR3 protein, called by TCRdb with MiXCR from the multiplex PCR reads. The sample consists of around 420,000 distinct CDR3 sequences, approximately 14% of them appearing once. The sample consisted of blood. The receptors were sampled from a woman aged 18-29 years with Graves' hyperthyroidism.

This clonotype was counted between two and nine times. The chain's CDR3 is CASSYSSSVETQYF. DNA of the CDR3: TGTGCCAGCAGTTACTCCTCTAGCGTAGAGACCCAGTACTTC. J is TRBJ2-5 and V is TRBV6-6; maybe TRBD2 (6 bases). Germline values: CDR1 MNHNY, CDR2 SVGAGI (reference sequence). The CDR3 consists of 14 residues. The V end was cut by 0 bases, the J end by 4 bases, with 9 bases between.

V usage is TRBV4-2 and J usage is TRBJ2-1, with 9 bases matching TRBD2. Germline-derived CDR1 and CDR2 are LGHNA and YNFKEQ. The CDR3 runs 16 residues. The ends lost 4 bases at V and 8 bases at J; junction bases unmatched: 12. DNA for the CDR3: TGTGCCAGCAGCCGCCTGCAGGCGGGAGGGAAGGATGAGCAGTTCTTC. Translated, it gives CASSRLQAGGKDEQFF.

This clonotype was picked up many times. The CDR3 is CASSPFPTPHSGNTIYF. CDR3 bases: TGTGCCAGCAGCCCCTTCCCGACACCTCACTCTGGAAACACCATATATTTT. J is TRBJ1-3 and V is TRBV7-8; D unclear. The germline V gene encodes CDR1 SGHVS and CDR2 FQNEAQ. V lost 5 bases and J 0 bases, leaving 17 bases between the germline ends. This CDR3 comprises 17 residues.

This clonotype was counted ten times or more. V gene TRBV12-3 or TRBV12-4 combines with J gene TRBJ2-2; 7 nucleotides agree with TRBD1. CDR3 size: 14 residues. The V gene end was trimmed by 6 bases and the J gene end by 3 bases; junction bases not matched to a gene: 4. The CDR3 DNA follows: TGTGCCAGCAGACGAGGGACAGACACCGGGGAGCTGTTTTTT. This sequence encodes CASRRGTDTGELFF.

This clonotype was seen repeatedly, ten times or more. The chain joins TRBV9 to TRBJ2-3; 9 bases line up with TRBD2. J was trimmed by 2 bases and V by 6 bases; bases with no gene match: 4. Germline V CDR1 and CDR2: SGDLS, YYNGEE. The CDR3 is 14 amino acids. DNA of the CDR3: TGTGCCAGCACTAGCGGGGACATCACAGATACGCAGTATTTT. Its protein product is CASTSGDITDTQYF.